A selection of T cell receptor beta chains follows, all from one sample in a study of CD8+CD57+ T cells in acquired aplastic anemia. TCRdb ran MiXCR on the reads and lists one entry per CDR3 protein. The sample holds about 110,000 distinct CDR3 sequences, approximately 48% seen once. What was sequenced was sorted CD4+, CD8+, or CD8+CD57+ T cells (not recorded which) from PBMCs. These receptors all stem from a human donor in good health, serving as a control. Both conserved end residues are part of each CDR3. Each record gives: D gene, clone size, J gene, V gene, CDR3 DNA, CDR3 protein. The D gene is left open where the match is weak. Only part of the rows carry a size: once, few, many, or a class if the clone is expanded.

TRBD1 . TRBJ1-5 TRBV2 TGTGCCAGCGGACAGGTAGCAAGTCAGCCCCAGCATTTT CASGQVASQPQHF
TRBD1 many TRBJ2-3 TRBV4-2 TGTGCCAGCAGCCGCGGGACAGGGGTCACAGATACGCAGTATTTT CASSRGTGVTDTQYF
. few TRBJ2-7 TRBV2 TGTGCCAGCAGTGACATAGCGATCTCCTACGAGCAGTACTTC CASSDIAISYEQYF
. many TRBJ2-1 TRBV6-5 TGTGCCAGCAGTTACCGAACCTACAATGAGCAGTTCTTC CASSYRTYNEQFF
. . TRBJ1-2 TRBV12-3/TRBV12-4 TGTGCCAGCAGTTCCCGACAGCCGGATAACTATGGCTACACCTTC CASSSRQPDNYGYTF
. . TRBJ1-2 TRBV2 TGTGCCAGCAGTGCTGACAGTTTTGGTAGGGGCTATGGCTACACCTTC CASSADSFGRGYGYTF
TRBD1 . TRBJ2-1 TRBV7-3 TGTGCCAGCAGCCCCTCTTTCGACAGGGTCAATGAGCAGTTCTTC CASSPSFDRVNEQFF
. . TRBJ1-6 TRBV10-1 TGCGCCAGCAGTGAGGGTTCAGCGAATTCACCCCTCCACTTT CASSEGSANSPLHF
. once TRBJ2-7 TRBV7-2 TGTGCCAGCAGCTTAGCCCCCGGACAGCTAACCTACGAGCAGTACTTC CASSLAPGQLTYEQYF
. . TRBJ1-2 TRBV10-3 TGTGCCATCAGTGAGGTGGGACCCTTGTATGGCTACACCTTC CAISEVGPLYGYTF
. many TRBJ2-7 TRBV19 TGTGCCAGTAGCATCGACAATGACTACGAGCAGTACTTC CASSIDNDYEQYF
. . TRBJ1-3 TRBV25-1 TGTGCCAGCAGTGAATTCCAGGCCACCTCTGGAAACACCATATATTTT CASSEFQATSGNTIYF
. many TRBJ2-7 TRBV4-3 TGCGCCAGCAGCCAATCATGGGCAGGGTCCTACGAGCAGTACTTC CASSQSWAGSYEQYF
TRBD1 once TRBJ1-5 TRBV9 TGTGCCAGCAGCGGGGGGACAGATGGCGACCAGCATTTT CASSGGTDGDQHF
TRBD1 . TRBJ1-5 TRBV5-6 TGTGCCAGCAGCGGATCGGGACAGGGTGTTAATCAGCCCCAGCATTTT CASSGSGQGVNQPQHF
. many TRBJ1-1 TRBV30 TGTGCCTGGAGTGTCGGGCGAGCCGAAGCTTTCTTT CAWSVGRAEAFF
. . TRBJ2-2 TRBV19 TGTGCCAGTAGTGGGCAGTCGGGCACCGGGGAGCTGTTTTTT CASSGQSGTGELFF
. . TRBJ2-3 TRBV2 TGTGCCAAAAGGACGGCCTACACAGATACGCAGTATTTT CAKRTAYTDTQYF
. . TRBJ1-1 TRBV6-1 TGTGCCAGCAGCCCCACCATTCAGGGGAGGAACACTGAAGCTTTCTTT CASSPTIQGRNTEAFF
. once TRBJ1-1 TRBV15 TGTGCCACCAGCAGCAAAATGACACCGGGCCGTGAAGCTTTCTTT CATSSKMTPGREAFF